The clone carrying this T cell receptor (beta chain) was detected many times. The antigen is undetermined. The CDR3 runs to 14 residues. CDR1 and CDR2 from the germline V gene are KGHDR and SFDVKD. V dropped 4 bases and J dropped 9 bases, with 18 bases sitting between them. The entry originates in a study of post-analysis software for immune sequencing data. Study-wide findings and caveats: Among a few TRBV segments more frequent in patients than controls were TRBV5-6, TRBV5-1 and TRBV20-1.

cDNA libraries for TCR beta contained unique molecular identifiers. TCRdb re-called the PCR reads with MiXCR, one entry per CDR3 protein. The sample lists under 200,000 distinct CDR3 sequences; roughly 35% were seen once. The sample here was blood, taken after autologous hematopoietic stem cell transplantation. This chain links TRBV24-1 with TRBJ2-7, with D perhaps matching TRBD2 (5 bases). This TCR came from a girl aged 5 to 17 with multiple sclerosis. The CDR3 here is CATSDSGFTAAQYF. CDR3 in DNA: TGTGCCACCAGTGACTCGGGGTTTACGGCGGCGCAGTACTTC.